This entry lists 6 T cell receptor beta chains sequenced from one sample in a study of patients and donors after allogeneic stem cell transplantation. One entry per CDR3 protein results from TCRdb running MiXCR on the RT-PCR reads. The sample records 190,000 or so distinct CDR3 sequences, around 40% being singletons. The sample consisted of blood, either unsorted or a sorted T cell fraction (not recorded which). The receptors were gathered from a human donor who was either an allogeneic HSCT recipient or a stem cell or donor lymphocyte infusion donor (not recorded which). It is not recorded whose cells these are; they may come from a transplant donor.

The rearrangement uses TRBV29-1 and TRBJ2-1; D tentatively reads TRBD1 or TRBD2 (5 bases each). V was shortened by 7 bases and J by 4 bases, with 11 bases between the two germline ends. There are 12 residues in the CDR3. Per the germline V gene, CDR1 is SQVTM and CDR2 is ANQGSEA. CDR3 coding DNA: TGCAGCGGGGGACCGCGATACAATGAGCAGTTCTTC. It is translated as CSGGPRYNEQFF.

A few counts support this clonotype. V usage is TRBV4-3 and J usage is TRBJ1-1; perhaps TRBD1 as D (5 bases). V shed 1 base and J shed 4 bases, with 16 bases lying between them. The CDR3 consists of 16 residues. Germline CDR1 reads LGHNA; CDR2 reads YSLEER. The CDR3 reads CASSQGRRGFGTEAFF. DNA of the CDR3: TGCGCCAGCAGCCAAGGACGGCGGGGGTTTGGCACTGAAGCTTTCTTT.

This clonotype has just a few counts. The V call is TRBV5-5, the J call TRBJ1-1; the D gene is possibly TRBD1 (6 bases). CDR1 is SGHKS, CDR2 YYEKEE, per germline (reference sequence). The V and J ends lost 1 base and 1 base respectively, with 17 bases between them. The CDR3 has 17 amino acids. CDR3 amino acids: CASSLLSSTGANTEAFF. CDR3 DNA sequence: TGTGCCAGCAGCTTGTTAAGTAGTACGGGGGCGAACACTGAAGCTTTCTTT.

J is TRBJ2-7 and V is TRBV4-2; D possibly matches TRBD1 or TRBD2 (5 bases each). The V and J ends lost 0 bases and 0 bases respectively, with 12 bases between them. This CDR3 is 16 amino acids long. CDR1 and CDR2 from the germline V gene are LGHNA and YNFKEQ. The CDR3 loop is CASSQESWGSSYEQYF. The CDR3 DNA reads TGTGCCAGCAGCCAAGAATCGTGGGGGAGCTCCTACGAGCAGTACTTC.

This clonotype was counted only a few times. The rearrangement uses TRBV4-1 and TRBJ1-2; D may be TRBD1 (6 bases). Trimming removed 3 bases from V and 4 bases from J, with 21 bases in between. Germline values: CDR1 MGHRA, CDR2 YSYEKL. The CDR3 runs 17 residues. CDR3 in DNA: TGCGCCAGCAGCCAGGCCGGACAGTCCAAAGGTGGCTATGGCTACACCTTC. It translates to CASSQAGQSKGGYGYTF.

The CDR3 loop is CASSLGPHEQYF. Written as DNA, the CDR3 is TGCGCCAGCAGCTTGGGCCCCCACGAGCAGTACTTC. The chain links TRBV5-1 to TRBJ2-7; no reliable D call. The CDR3 covers 12 residues. Germline V CDR1 and CDR2: SGHRS, YFSETQ. V lost 0 bases and J 5 bases, leaving 6 bases between the germline ends. Variable domain in full (rest from reference TRBV5-1 and TRBJ2-7): KAGVTQTPRYLIKTRGQQVTLSCSPISGHRSVSWYQQTPGQGLQFLFEYFSETQRNKGNFPGRFSGRQFSNSRSEMNVSTLELGDSALYLCASSLGPHEQYFGPGTRLTVT.